This TCR beta chain was sequenced in a study of tumor and adjacent non-tumor tissue in lung cancer. RNA was extracted from bulk tissue without any cell sorting. Three rounds of nested PCR, following a modified ARM-PCR protocol, produced the TCRbeta library. TCRdb re-called the multiplex PCR reads with MiXCR, one entry per CDR3 protein. The sample holds more than 85,000 distinct CDR3 sequences, roughly 77% seen once. As to this clonotype: At one boundary the junction diverges from the germline segment, which might be a read error.

There are 18 residues in the CDR3. From germline, CDR1 is SGHNT and CDR2 YYREEE (reference sequence). The TCR sequence derives from a woman aged 55-70 years with non-small cell lung cancer. The sample comprised lung tumor tissue. V is TRBV5-4 and J is TRBJ2-5; D may be TRBD2 (7 bases). CDR3 coding DNA: TGTGCCAGCAGCTTACCGGCGGGAGAGGGGGTGGGACAAGAGACCCAGTATTTC. This sequence encodes CASSLPAGEGVGQETQYF. Drawing the rest from reference TRBV5-4 and TRBJ2-5, the complete variable domain is ETGVTQSPTHLIKTRGQQVTLRCSSQSGHNTVSWYQQALGQGPQFIFQYYREEENGRGNFPPRFSGLQFPNYSSELNVNALELDDSALYLCASSLPAGEGVGQETQYFGPGTRLLVL.